The T cell receptor beta chain described here comes from a study of blood T cell repertoires in COVID-19. Study-level background: Donors in the United States, Italy and Spain gave samples during acute or convalescent COVID-19. In each case, the material was cDNA or gDNA derived from T cells, B-cell-depleted T cells, or PBMCs.

In the original workflow: It was from reference gene primer amplification that nucleated cell counts were estimated. Here immunoSEQ multiplex PCR was the method, and the copy in TCRdb shows in-frame clones only, minus some. V, J and clone size derive from that table, while D and trimming were established from the DNA sequence. The sample has around 240,000 clones, approximately 84% seen once. This CDR3 is built from 12 residues. V lost 4 bases and J 8 bases, leaving 10 bases between the germline ends. The germline gives CDR1 SGHRS, CDR2 YFSETQ. The sequence was collected from a woman younger than 45 who had recovered from COVID-19. The chain employs TRBV5-1 and TRBJ2-1; no clear D gene. The sequenced sample consisted of peripheral blood. The CDR3 nucleotides read TGCGCCAGCAGCGCGGTGCTGGATGAGCAGTTCTTC. It yields the protein CASSAVLDEQFF. The full variable domain, completed using reference TRBV5-1 and TRBJ2-1, is KAGVTQTPRYLIKTRGQQVTLSCSPISGHRSVSWYQQTPGQGLQFLFEYFSETQRNKGNFPGRFSGRQFSNSRSEMNVSTLELGDSALYLCASSAVLDEQFFGPGTRLTVL.